The rows below give T cell receptor beta chains drawn from one sample of a study of T cells in Graves' hyperthyroidism and ophthalmopathy. TCRdb re-called the multiplex PCR reads with MiXCR, one entry per CDR3 protein. Of 300,000 to 400,000 distinct CDR3 sequences in the sample, roughly a fifth were seen once. Source material: blood. These receptors were taken from a woman in her 50s with Graves' hyperthyroidism. Both conserved end residues are part of each CDR3. D genes are given only for firm matches. Some rows mark clone size as missing; the rest say once, few, many or name a class of expanded clone.

TRBV20-1	TRBJ2-7	.	.	TGCAGTGCTAGTCATCAGGGGATCCACGAGCAGTACTTC	CSASHQGIHEQYF
TRBV29-1	TRBJ1-3	TRBD1	.	TGCAGCGGAGCAGGGGGAGAAAGAAACACCATATATTTT	CSGAGGERNTIYF
TRBV20-1	TRBJ2-4	TRBD2	many	TGCAGTGCGTCGACTAGCGGGAGAGCCAAAAACATTCAGTACTTC	CSASTSGRAKNIQYF
TRBV5-1	TRBJ1-1	.	.	TGCGCCAGCAGCTCCGTGAGTGGGCTTCACACTGAAGCTTTCTTT	CASSSVSGLHTEAFF
TRBV29-1	TRBJ1-2	.	.	TGCAGCGTTGAATTCCGGCATGGCTACACCTTC	CSVEFRHGYTF
TRBV4-1	TRBJ2-1	.	.	TGCGCCAGCAGCCCCGAGAACACCGTCTACAATGAGCAGTTCTTC	CASSPENTVYNEQFF
TRBV6-1	TRBJ2-2	TRBD2	many	TGTGCCAGCACTAGCGGGGGGTCCGGGACCGGGGAGCTGTTTTTT	CASTSGGSGTGELFF
TRBV7-8	TRBJ1-5	.	many	TGTGCCAGCAGCTTGGGGGTCGACAGGAATCAGCCCCAGCATTTT	CASSLGVDRNQPQHF
TRBV19	TRBJ1-2	TRBD1	.	TGTGCCAGTAGTATACTGACAGGGTTCGGGTATGGCTACACCTTC	CASSILTGFGYGYTF
TRBV7-9	TRBJ2-1	.	.	TGTGCCAGCAGCTTTCTGGGACTGACCTACAATGAGCAGTTCTTC	CASSFLGLTYNEQFF
TRBV6-1	TRBJ1-2	TRBD1	many	TGTGCCAGCATGCTGACGGGACAGGGGGCGAGTGGCTATGGCTACACCTTC	CASMLTGQGASGYGYTF
TRBV5-6	TRBJ2-1	.	many	TGTGCCAGCAGCTTGGCCGACAATGAGCAGTTCTTC	CASSLADNEQFF
TRBV14	TRBJ1-1	.	few	TGTGCCAGCAGCCAAGTTGACTTCGGCACTGAAGCTTTCTTT	CASSQVDFGTEAFF
TRBV10-3	TRBJ2-1	TRBD2	many	TGTGCCATCAGTGCGACGGGAGGTCTCAATGAGCAGTTCTTC	CAISATGGLNEQFF
TRBV20-1	TRBJ1-6	.	many	TGCAGTGCTAGACTCGACAGGCGAACCTATAATTCACCCCTCCACTTT	CSARLDRRTYNSPLHF
TRBV7-9	TRBJ2-1	.	few	TGTGCCAGCAGCCAACAAACATTTGAAGACAATGAGCAGTTCTTC	CASSQQTFEDNEQFF
TRBV30	TRBJ2-7	.	.	TGTGCCTGGAGGGACAACTGGGACAACGAGCAGTACTTC	CAWRDNWDNEQYF
TRBV28	TRBJ2-5	TRBD1	many	TGTGCCAGCAGTCCTCCAACCGGGACAGGCCCAAGGAAGTACTTC	CASSPPTGTGPRKYF
TRBV6-1	TRBJ1-3	.	many	TGTGCCAGCAGTGTTGGCTCTGGAAACACCATATATTTT	CASSVGSGNTIYF
TRBV12-3/TRBV12-4	TRBJ2-7	TRBD2	.	TGTGCCAGCAGTCCTCGGACTAGCGGAACCTACGAGCAGTACTTC	CASSPRTSGTYEQYF
TRBV19	TRBJ2-2	.	.	TGTGCCAGTAAGGAGGGGACGGAGGCCGGGGAGCTGTTTTTT	CASKEGTEAGELFF
TRBV28	TRBJ2-1	.	many	TGTGCCAGCAGTAGGGACGGACAGAGCTCCTACAATGAGCAGTTCTTC	CASSRDGQSSYNEQFF
TRBV12-3/TRBV12-4	TRBJ2-7	TRBD1	.	TGTGCCAGCAGTTCCCAAGCTACCGGGACAGGGGCGAACAAGCAGTACTTC	CASSSQATGTGANKQYF
TRBV4-3	TRBJ2-1	TRBD2	.	TGCGCCAGCAGCCAAGGGGAGTCCGGGACTAACTACAATGAGCAGTTCTTC	CASSQGESGTNYNEQFF
TRBV6-2/TRBV6-3	TRBJ2-1	TRBD2	few	TGTGCCAGCAGGAGCGGGACTAGCCTCGTGCATGAGCAGTTCTTC	CASRSGTSLVHEQFF
TRBV3-1	TRBJ2-2	TRBD1	many	TGTGCCAGCAGCCAAGGACAGGGGGCGAGCACCGGGGAGCTGTTTTTT	CASSQGQGASTGELFF
TRBV5-6	TRBJ2-5	TRBD2	many	TGTGCCAGCAGCACCGGACTAGTGTCGGAGACCCAGTACTTC	CASSTGLVSETQYF
TRBV28	TRBJ2-3	.	.	TGTGCCAGCAGTTTTATAGGGCGGGTTAGCACAGATACGCAGTATTTT	CASSFIGRVSTDTQYF
TRBV12-3/TRBV12-4	TRBJ1-5	.	many	TGTGCCAGCAGTCCTAGCTGGGGCAATCAGCCCCAGCATTTT	CASSPSWGNQPQHF
TRBV2	TRBJ1-3	.	.	TGTGCCAGCAGTGGAGGGTCCCGGAACACCATATATTTT	CASSGGSRNTIYF
TRBV27	TRBJ1-2	TRBD1	.	TGTGCCAGCAGTCCCCTGGACAGGTTTGGCTACACCTTC	CASSPLDRFGYTF
TRBV7-8	TRBJ1-2	.	many	TGTGCCAGCAGCTTTCCGGCGGGCGGCTACACCTTC	CASSFPAGGYTF
TRBV3-1	TRBJ1-5	.	many	TGTGCCAGCAGCCAAGGACCATCGAGCAATCAGCCCCAGCATTTT	CASSQGPSSNQPQHF
TRBV4-1	TRBJ1-2	TRBD1	.	TGCGCCAGCAGCCAAGGCGACAGGGTAGCTAACTATGGCTACACCTTC	CASSQGDRVANYGYTF
TRBV11-2	TRBJ2-7	.	.	TGTGCCAGCAGTACTAGATCCTACGAGCAGTACTTC	CASSTRSYEQYF
TRBV11-2	TRBJ2-3	.	many	TGTGCCAGCAGCTTAGGGACCGCGGAAGTTGATACGCAGTATTTT	CASSLGTAEVDTQYF
TRBV12-3/TRBV12-4	TRBJ2-3	.	many	TGTGCCAGCAGCGGACTTGGGGGTCGGGATACGCAGTATTTT	CASSGLGGRDTQYF
TRBV5-1	TRBJ2-1	TRBD2	many	TGCGCCAGCAGCTCCTTACTAGCGGGGGGGCTCGGGGGCAATGAGCAGTTCTTC	CASSSLLAGGLGGNEQFF
TRBV3-1	TRBJ1-2	.	.	TGTGCCAGCAGCCCATCCAACCACAACTTGGGGTACACCTTC	CASSPSNHNLGYTF
TRBV5-1	TRBJ2-1	.	many	TGCGCCAGCAGCCCGCAAACTAGTTCCAATGAGCAGTTCTTC	CASSPQTSSNEQFF
TRBV6-1	TRBJ1-5	TRBD1	few	TGTGCCAGCAGGGGACAGGGCAGGAGCAATCAGCCCCAGCATTTT	CASRGQGRSNQPQHF
TRBV7-2	TRBJ1-5	.	.	TGTGCCAGCAGCCAAGATGGGGTCCAGCGGGGCGGCGGCTTTTATAGCAATCAGCCCCAGCATTTT	CASSQDGVQRGGGFYSNQPQHF
TRBV15	TRBJ2-7	TRBD2	many	TGTGCCACCAGCAGGGATAGCGGGTCTTCTTACTACGAGCAGTACTTC	CATSRDSGSSYYEQYF
TRBV12-5	TRBJ1-1	.	many	TGTGCTAGTGGTTTGGAGTCCCACACTGAAGCTTTCTTT	CASGLESHTEAFF
TRBV5-6	TRBJ1-4	TRBD1	.	TGTGCCAGCAGCTTGATGGGGACAGTTAATGAAAAACTGTTTTTT	CASSLMGTVNEKLFF
TRBV3-1	TRBJ2-5	.	many	TGTGCCAGCAGCCCAATAGCGATGGGGCCAGGGACCCAGTACTTC	CASSPIAMGPGTQYF
TRBV5-1	TRBJ2-3	TRBD1	.	TGCGCCAGCAGTCCCCCCTCCGGGACAGGGGAAGGAGATACGCAGTATTTT	CASSPPSGTGEGDTQYF
TRBV5-6	TRBJ2-7	TRBD1	.	TGTGCCAGCAGCGCGCCCGGGACAGGGGGCTCCTACGAGCAGTACTTC	CASSAPGTGGSYEQYF
TRBV7-9	TRBJ2-7	TRBD1	.	TGTGCCAGCGTCAGGGGGACAGGTACCTACGAGCAGTACTTC	CASVRGTGTYEQYF
TRBV5-4	TRBJ2-1	TRBD2	few	TGTGCCAGCAGCACCAAAGCGGGGGGGCTCGGCAATGAGCAGTTCTTC	CASSTKAGGLGNEQFF
TRBV30	TRBJ1-1	.	once	TGTGCCTGGGGAATGAACACTGAAGCTTTCTTT	CAWGMNTEAFF